Below, 14 T cell receptor beta chains from the same sample are listed, as sequenced in a study of patients and donors after allogeneic stem cell transplantation. Each CDR3 protein is one row after TCRdb ran MiXCR on the RT-PCR reads. This sample has about a million distinct CDR3 sequences; roughly 17% occur once, and the top ten carry 5% to 6.5%. The sequenced sample was blood, either unsorted or a sorted T cell fraction (not recorded which). The receptors shown here come from a human donor who was either an allogeneic HSCT recipient or a stem cell or donor lymphocyte infusion donor (not recorded which). It is not recorded whose cells these are; they may come from a transplant donor.

This clonotype appeared many times. The chain carries TRBV4-2 and TRBJ2-2; TRBD2 might be the D (5 bases). The CDR3 consists of 17 residues. The V gene's germline CDR1 is LGHNA and CDR2 YNFKEQ. Trimming removed 3 bases from V and 4 bases from J, with 18 bases in between. This CDR3 is CASSHPLPGSFTGELFF. The CDR3 DNA follows: TGTGCCAGCAGCCATCCCCTTCCGGGATCGTTCACCGGGGAGCTGTTTTTT.

This clonotype has more than one count but fewer than ten. The gene calls are TRBV5-1 and TRBJ2-1; 16 nucleotides match TRBD2. The CDR3 covers 19 residues. With 2 bases clipped from V and 5 bases from J, the junction kept 10 bases outside the gene matches. Germline CDR1 SGHRS, CDR2 YFSETQ. CDR3 coding DNA: TGCGCCAGCAGCTTCTCCGGGACTAGCGGGAGGGGGAGGAACAATGAGCAGTTCTTC. It translates to CASSFSGTSGRGRNNEQFF.

This clonotype was detected only a few times. The V gene is TRBV20-1, the J gene TRBJ2-5; D is tentatively TRBD1 or TRBD2 (5 bases each). The germline CDR1 and CDR2 sequences are DFQATT and SNEGSKA (reference sequence). The CDR3 contains 15 residues. V shed 5 bases and J shed 4 bases, with 20 bases lying between them. The CDR3 DNA is TGCAGTGCTCTTCCCGACTCTCGGGGCGGAGAGACCCAGTACTTC. This gives the protein CSALPDSRGGETQYF.

This chain links TRBV9 with TRBJ2-2; TRBD2 matches at 10 bases. The CDR3 sequence is 16 residues long. Germline-derived CDR1 and CDR2 are SGDLS and YYNGEE. V lost 3 bases to trimming and J lost 4 bases; unmatched junction nucleotides: 6. CDR3 sequence reads: CASSEIAGGLTGELFF. CDR3 sequence (DNA): TGTGCCAGCAGCGAGATAGCGGGGGGCCTCACCGGGGAGCTGTTTTTT. Together with reference TRBV9 and TRBJ2-2, the CDR3 gives the full variable domain: DSGVTQTPKHLITATGQRVTLRCSPRSGDLSVYWYQQSLDQGLQFLIQYYNGEERAKGNILERFSAQQFPDLHSELNLSSLELGDSALYFCASSEIAGGLTGELFFGEGSRLTVL.

The chain combines TRBV19 with TRBJ1-1, with D unclear. Trimming pared 6 bases from V and 7 bases from J, leaving 6 bases between. From germline, CDR1 is LNHDA and CDR2 SQIVND (reference sequence). CDR3 size: 10 residues. The CDR3 nucleotides read TGTGCCAGTAGAAAAGATGAAGCTTTCTTT. Translating it yields CASRKDEAFF.

Only a few counts were recorded for this clonotype. This chain uses TRBV2 with TRBJ2-4; 7 bases line up with TRBD2. With V trimmed by 4 bases and J by 14 bases, 8 bases remained unmatched. The CDR3 is 12 amino acids. The germline V gene encodes CDR1 SNHLY and CDR2 FYNNEI. CDR3 sequence reads: CASSGSTSVEYF. In nucleotides, the CDR3 is TGTGCCAGCAGTGGTAGTACTAGCGTAGAGTACTTC.

The V and J genes are TRBV7-9 and TRBJ2-1, with TRBD1 as a possible D gene (5 bases). The CDR3 is 15 residues long. The V gene's germline CDR1 is SEHNR and CDR2 FQNEAQ (reference sequence). Deletions cut 3 bases from V and 0 bases from J, with 9 bases between. The CDR3 loop is CASSFGAASYNEQFF. The CDR3 DNA reads TGTGCCAGCAGCTTTGGGGCGGCCTCCTACAATGAGCAGTTCTTC.

J is TRBJ1-6 and V is TRBV15; D is ambiguous. CDR3 length: 16 amino acids. The V gene's germline CDR1 is LNHNV and CDR2 YYDKDF (reference sequence). Trimming cost V 1 base and J 7 bases, with 14 bases left between them. The CDR3 DNA reads TGTGCCACCAGCAGAGGGAGGTCTTCTGGGAATTCACCCCTCCACTTT. Protein: CATSRGRSSGNSPLHF.

In its sample, this clonotype was seen a few times. This sequence joins TRBV29-1 and TRBJ1-1, with D unclear. The V end lost 6 bases, the J end lost 1 base, and 12 bases lay between the germline ends. This CDR3 has 13 residues. Germline lookup yields CDR1 SQVTM and CDR2 ANQGSEA. The CDR3 coding sequence is TGCAGCGTCGCCGGCAGGCCGAACACTGAAGCTTTCTTT. Amino acids: CSVAGRPNTEAFF.

In its sample, this clonotype was seen many times. V is TRBV20-1 and J is TRBJ1-1, with 10 positions matching TRBD1. The ends lost 3 bases at V and 4 bases at J; junction bases unmatched: 5. The CDR3 has 14 amino acids. Germline V gene data show CDR1 as DFQATT and CDR2 as SNEGSKA (reference sequence). The CDR3 DNA reads as TGCAGTGCTAGGGACCGGACAGGGGGCACTGAAGCTTTCTTT. As protein: CSARDRTGGTEAFF.

The chain employs TRBV2 and TRBJ1-5; TRBD1 is a possible D gene (6 bases). The V gene lost 7 bases and the J gene lost 7 bases, with 14 bases spanning the gap. The germline V gene has CDR1 SNHLY and CDR2 FYNNEI. This CDR3 is built from 13 residues. CDR3 sequence: CASIAGVRQPQHF. CDR3 coding DNA: TGTGCCAGCATAGCAGGGGTAAGGCAGCCCCAGCATTTT.

This clonotype has at least ten counts. The chain uses TRBV18 and TRBJ2-5; D gene ambiguous. The germline V gene has CDR1 KGHSH and CDR2 LQKENI. The CDR3 sequence is 11 residues long. V shed 3 bases and J shed 5 bases, with 4 bases lying between them. CDR3 protein: CASSPMETQYF. DNA of the CDR3: TGTGCCAGCTCACCCATGGAGACCCAGTACTTC.

V and J are TRBV3-1 and TRBJ1-2; D uncertain. V was trimmed by 1 base and J by 4 bases, leaving 7 bases between them. The CDR3 consists of 13 residues. Germline loops: CDR1 LGHDT, CDR2 YNNKEL (reference sequence). The CDR3 spells CASSQVDSYGYTF. The CDR3 coding sequence is TGTGCCAGCAGCCAAGTTGACTCCTATGGCTACACCTTC.

This clonotype was found a few times. V usage is TRBV27 and J usage is TRBJ2-7, with a weak D call TRBD1 (6 bases). Between the trimmed V and J ends, which lost 1 base and 2 bases, there was a span of 18 bases. CDR1 and CDR2 from the germline V gene are MNHEY and SMNVEV (reference sequence). The CDR3 runs to 17 residues. The CDR3 bases are TGTGCCAGCAGTTTATTCTCCAGGACAGCGGAACCCTACGAGCAGTACTTC. Translating gives CASSLFSRTAEPYEQYF.